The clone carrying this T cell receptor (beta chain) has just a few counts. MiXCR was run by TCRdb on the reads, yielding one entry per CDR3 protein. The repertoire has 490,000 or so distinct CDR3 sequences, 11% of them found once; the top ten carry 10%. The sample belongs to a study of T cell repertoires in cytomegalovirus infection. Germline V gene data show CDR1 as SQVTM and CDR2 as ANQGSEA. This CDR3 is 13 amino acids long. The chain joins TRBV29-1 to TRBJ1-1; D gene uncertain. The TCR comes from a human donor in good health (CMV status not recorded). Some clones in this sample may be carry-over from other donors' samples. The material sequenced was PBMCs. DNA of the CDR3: TGCGCGCCTTGGGGAGCTATGAACACTGAAGCTTTCTTT. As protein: CAPWGAMNTEAFF.